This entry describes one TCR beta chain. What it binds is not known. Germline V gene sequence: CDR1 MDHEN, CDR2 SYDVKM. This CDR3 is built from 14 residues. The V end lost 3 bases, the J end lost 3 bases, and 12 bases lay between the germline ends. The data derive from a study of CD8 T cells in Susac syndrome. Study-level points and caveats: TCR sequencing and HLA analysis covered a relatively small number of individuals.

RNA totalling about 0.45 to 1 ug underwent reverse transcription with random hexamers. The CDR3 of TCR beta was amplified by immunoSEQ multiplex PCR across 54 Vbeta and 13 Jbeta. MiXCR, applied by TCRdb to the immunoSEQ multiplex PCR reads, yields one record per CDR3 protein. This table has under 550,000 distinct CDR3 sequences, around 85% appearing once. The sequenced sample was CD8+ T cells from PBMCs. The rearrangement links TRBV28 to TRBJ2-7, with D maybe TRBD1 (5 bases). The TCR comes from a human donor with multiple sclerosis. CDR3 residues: CASSFSKGIYEQYF. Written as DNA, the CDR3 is TGTGCCAGCAGTTTTAGTAAGGGGATCTACGAGCAGTACTTC.